What follows are 32 T cell receptor beta chains derived from one specimen sequenced in a study of a mutant IDH1 vaccine in newly diagnosed glioma. Antigen specificity for these receptors is unknown. The repertoire was sequenced with immunoSEQ multiplex PCR; TCRdb's copy has only in-frame clones and lacks some. This sample has about 83,000 clones, with about 91% found just once. As for time point: week 5, during vaccination. Doses comprised 300 ug of mutant IDH1 20-mer peptide each, plus topical imiquimod. The sample consisted of PBMCs, taken from a glioma patient whose treatment included an IDH1 peptide vaccine. Every receptor here comes from a woman aged 45 to 65 with glioma.

The chain combines TRBV6-5 with TRBJ2-5; the D is unclear. CDR1 and CDR2 (germline): MNHEY, SVGAGI. This CDR3 is built from 14 residues. V was cut by 0 bases and J by 7 bases, with 12 bases left in between. Here the CDR3 reads CASSYSNPSGTQYF. DNA of the CDR3: TGTGCCAGCAGTTACTCGAACCCATCTGGGACCCAGTACTTC.

This clone appeared once. The CDR3 protein is CASSRSGKMEWLETQYF. Written as DNA, the CDR3 is TGTGCCAGCAGTCGTAGCGGAAAAATGGAATGGTTGGAGACCCAGTACTTC. J is TRBJ2-5 and V is TRBV27, with a weak D call TRBD2 (6 bases). This CDR3 is built from 17 residues. V was cut by 5 bases and J by 5 bases, with 24 bases left in between. Germline V lookup: CDR1 MNHEY, CDR2 SMNVEV (reference sequence).

The chain combines TRBV28 with TRBJ2-1; D is perhaps TRBD1 or TRBD2 (5 bases each). V was trimmed by 4 bases and J by 6 bases, leaving 10 bases between them. CDR3 length equals 13 residues. Germline loops: CDR1 MDHEN, CDR2 SYDVKM. CDR3 loop: CASSSGAVNEQFF. In DNA, the CDR3 is TGTGCCAGCAGTTCCGGGGCTGTCAATGAGCAGTTCTTC.

The V and J genes are TRBV10-3 and TRBJ2-1, with D unresolved. This CDR3 spans 18 amino acids. Trimming left V 3 bases short and J 0 bases short, with 18 bases between. Germline lookup yields CDR1 ENHRY and CDR2 SYGVKD. The CDR3 DNA follows: TGTGCCATCAGTGATGGGGAAATCCGGAATCGCTCCTACAATGAGCAGTTCTTC. Translation gives CAISDGEIRNRSYNEQFF.

The chain combines TRBV2 with TRBJ1-2, with unresolved D. The CDR3 totals 13 residues. From germline, CDR1 is SNHLY and CDR2 FYNNEI. Trimming took off 6 bases at V and 7 bases at J, with 15 bases between the two ends. The CDR3 reads CASSLGRATGYTF. Written as DNA, the CDR3 is TGTGCCAGCAGCTTAGGTAGGGCGACTGGCTACACCTTC.

A few counts support this clone. J is TRBJ1-2 and V is TRBV13, with 9 bases that match TRBD1. The J segment lost 8 bases and the V segment lost 3 bases, leaving 10 bases of the junction unmatched. Germline CDR1 is PRHDT and CDR2 is FYEKMQ (reference sequence). This CDR3 is 15 amino acids long. The CDR3, as DNA: TGTGCCAGCAGCTTGTACGGGACAGGGAGCCGAGGCTACACCTTC. Residues: CASSLYGTGSRGYTF. Variable domain in full (rest from reference TRBV13 and TRBJ1-2): AAGVIQSPRHLIKEKRETATLKCYPIPRHDTVYWYQQGPGQDPQFLISFYEKMQSDKGSIPDRFSAQQFSDYHSELNMSSLELGDSALYFCASSLYGTGSRGYTFGSGTRLTVV.

The chain joins TRBV27 to TRBJ2-1; the D is unclear. Germline V gene lookup returns CDR1 MNHEY and CDR2 SMNVEV (reference sequence). The CDR3 has 11 residues. The ends were cut back, 1 base at V and 7 bases at J, with 2 bases in the middle. The CDR3 DNA reads as TGTGCCAGCAGTTTATATAATGAGCAGTTCTTC. It yields the protein CASSLYNEQFF.

This chain links TRBV5-8 with TRBJ2-1; D may be TRBD1 (6 bases). The V end was cut by 3 bases, the J end by 3 bases, with 19 bases between. The germline gives CDR1 SGHTS, CDR2 YDEGEE. The CDR3 extends over 17 amino acids. CDR3: CASSSQGTLALYNEQFF. In nucleotides, the CDR3 is TGTGCCAGCAGCTCACAGGGAACTCTAGCACTCTACAATGAGCAGTTCTTC.

This rearrangement joins TRBV5-4 to TRBJ2-3; no clear D gene. V was shortened by 0 bases and J by 4 bases, with 6 bases between the two germline ends. The CDR3 sequence is 13 residues long. Germline V lookup: CDR1 SGHNT, CDR2 YYREEE (reference sequence). Written as DNA, the CDR3 is TGTGCCAGCAGCTTGGCAGCCGCAGATACGCAGTATTTT. Translation gives CASSLAAADTQYF. The entire variable domain, with the rest obtained from reference TRBV5-4 and TRBJ2-3, is as follows: ETGVTQSPTHLIKTRGQQVTLRCSSQSGHNTVSWYQQALGQGPQFIFQYYREEENGRGNFPPRFSGLQFPNYSSELNVNALELDDSALYLCASSLAAADTQYFGPGTRLTVL.

On this clone: One end of the junction varies from germline; a read error may be responsible. The V and J genes are TRBV7-7 and TRBJ2-1, with D unresolved. CDR3 size: 17 residues. Germline CDR1 is SSHAT and CDR2 is FNYEAQ (reference sequence). The CDR3 reads CASSLEIASRGYNEQFF. The DNA of the CDR3 is TGTGCTAGCAGCTTAGAAATCGCCAGCCGAGGATACAATGAGCAGTTCTTC. Full variable domain (remainder filled in from reference TRBV7-7 and TRBJ2-1): GAGVSQSPRYKVTKRGQDVTLRCDPISSHATLYWYQQALGQGPEFLTYFNYEAQPDKSGLPSDRFSAERPEGSISTLTIQRTEQRDSAMYRCASSLEIASRGYNEQFFGPGTRLTVL.

The rearrangement joins TRBV4-2 to TRBJ1-1; a weak D match, TRBD1 (6 bases). The CDR3 totals 16 residues. CDR1 and CDR2 (germline): LGHNA, YNFKEQ. Trimming shortened V by 4 bases and J by 0 bases, and 15 bases separated the two germline ends. CDR3 nucleotides: TGTGCCAGCAGCCCTGGACAAGGGGGGGTGAACACTGAAGCTTTCTTT. Amino acid sequence: CASSPGQGGVNTEAFF.

The chain employs TRBV6-5 and TRBJ1-2; D is perhaps TRBD1 (6 bases). Looked up from germline, CDR1 is MNHEY and CDR2 is SVGAGI. CDR3 length equals 12 residues. V lost 4 bases, J lost 8 bases, and 11 bases lay in between. For the CDR3, the DNA is TGTGCCAGCAGTTTACAGGGTGGGGGCTACACCTTC. This gives the protein CASSLQGGGYTF.

The chain carries TRBV6-4 and TRBJ2-2; 9 bases line up with TRBD2. Germline trimming cut 0 bases from V and 3 bases from J; bases unmatched to any gene: 2. The CDR3 totals 16 residues. Germline assignment: CDR1 MRHNA and CDR2 SNTAGT. In DNA form, the CDR3 reads TGTGCCAGCAGTGACTCCGGGACTAGCCACACCGGGGAGCTGTTTTTT. Translated: CASSDSGTSHTGELFF.

The V and J genes are TRBV30 and TRBJ1-5; D may be TRBD1 (5 bases). The CDR3 consists of 15 residues. Germline V gene sequence: CDR1 GTSNPN, CDR2 SVGIG (reference sequence). The germline V and J ends were trimmed by 0 bases and 3 bases, with 12 bases remaining between them. For the CDR3, the DNA is TGTGCCTGGAGTGTAAGCACAGGCCCCAATCAGCCCCAGCATTTT. Amino acids: CAWSVSTGPNQPQHF. Using reference TRBV30 and TRBJ1-5 for the parts outside the CDR3, the full variable domain is SQTIHQWPATLVQPVGSPLSLECTVEGTSNPNLYWYRQAAGRGLQLLFYSVGIGQISSEVPQNLSASRPQDRQFILSSKKLLLSDSGFYLCAWSVSTGPNQPQHFGDGTRLSIL.

The table lists this clone with a count of one. V gene TRBV4-2 combines with J gene TRBJ2-7; 8 bases map to TRBD2. The V gene end was trimmed by 1 base and the J gene end by 4 bases; junction bases not matched to a gene: 6. This CDR3 has 15 amino acids. Per the germline V gene, CDR1 is LGHNA and CDR2 is YNFKEQ. The CDR3 DNA follows: TGTGCCAGCAGCCAAGGAGGAGCGGGAGTGTACGAGCAGTACTTC. It encodes CASSQGGAGVYEQYF.

This clone came up a few times. The chain carries TRBV10-3 and TRBJ2-3; D is ambiguous. V was shortened by 7 bases and J by 2 bases, with 13 bases between the two germline ends. The CDR3 is 14 residues long. Germline lookup yields CDR1 ENHRY and CDR2 SYGVKD. CDR3 amino acids: CAIKGLGSTDTQYF. CDR3 DNA sequence: TGTGCCATCAAAGGGCTGGGCTCCACAGATACGCAGTATTTT.

In its sample, this clone was seen once. The chain carries TRBV29-1 and TRBJ1-4; 7 bases map to TRBD1. V lost 6 bases to trimming and J lost 4 bases; unmatched junction nucleotides: 5. Germline CDR1 reads SQVTM; CDR2 reads ANQGSEA. The CDR3 loop spans 13 amino acids. The CDR3 sequence: CSVLQGGNEKLFF. CDR3 DNA sequence: TGCAGCGTACTCCAGGGGGGTAATGAAAAACTGTTTTTT.

The chain uses TRBV7-8 and TRBJ1-1; D gene ambiguous. CDR1 and CDR2 from the germline V gene are SGHVS and FQNEAQ. The CDR3 covers 11 residues. V lost 5 bases and J lost 12, with 13 bases in between. The CDR3 DNA reads as TGTGCCAGCAGCCCAGACGTGTTAACTTTCTTT. Translation: CASSPDVLTFF. The full variable domain, its missing parts supplied by reference TRBV7-8 and TRBJ1-1, is GAGVSQSPRYKVAKRGQDVALRCDPISGHVSLFWYQQALGQGPEFLTYFQNEAQLDKSGLPSDRFFAERPEGSVSTLKIQRTQQEDSAVYLCASSPDVLTFFGQGTRLTVV.

The chain couples TRBV5-5 to TRBJ2-1; D call uncertain. Trimming left V 2 bases short and J 7 bases short, with 13 bases between. This CDR3 contains 14 residues. CDR1 and CDR2 from the germline V gene are SGHKS and YYEKEE (reference sequence). The CDR3 sequence is CASSFLTVGNEQFF. The DNA for the CDR3 is TGTGCCAGCAGCTTTCTGACCGTCGGAAATGAGCAGTTCTTC.

The chain couples TRBV5-5 to TRBJ1-5, with 10 bases aligning to TRBD1. The CDR3 is made up of 14 amino acids. Germline CDR1 is SGHKS and CDR2 is YYEKEE (reference sequence). Trimming cost V 2 bases and J 7 bases; bases outside gene matches: 3. This chain's CDR3 is CASSFGTGVQPQHF. The CDR3 bases are TGTGCCAGCAGCTTCGGGACAGGGGTCCAGCCCCAGCATTTT.

This rearrangement joins TRBV29-1 to TRBJ1-1; perhaps TRBD1 as D (5 bases). Germline CDR1 SQVTM, CDR2 ANQGSEA. Trimming shortened V by 6 bases and J by 7 bases, and 18 bases separated the two germline ends. There are 13 residues in the CDR3. The CDR3 DNA sequence: TGCAGCGTCCAAAGCCAGGGAGCTGGTGAAGCTTTCTTT. It is translated as CSVQSQGAGEAFF.

This clone has a single count. For the CDR3, the DNA is TGTGCCAGCAGCGCGGGGGGGGCTTCTGACCCCTACGAGCAGTACTTC. Protein: CASSAGGASDPYEQYF. V gene TRBV9 combines with J gene TRBJ2-7; 8 bases line up with TRBD2. This CDR3 is 16 amino acids long. V dropped 3 bases and J dropped 2; count of bases not matched to a gene: 10. Germline V gene sequence: CDR1 SGDLS, CDR2 YYNGEE. Combining the CDR3 with reference TRBV9 and TRBJ2-7 gives the whole variable domain DSGVTQTPKHLITATGQRVTLRCSPRSGDLSVYWYQQSLDQGLQFLIQYYNGEERAKGNILERFSAQQFPDLHSELNLSSLELGDSALYFCASSAGGASDPYEQYFGPGTRLTVT.

This clone was detected once. This CDR3 reads CASSKNIATNEKLFF. The CDR3, as DNA: TGTGCCAGCAGTAAAAATATTGCAACTAATGAAAAACTGTTTTTT. J is TRBJ1-4 and V is TRBV2; D not certain. V was cut by 5 bases and J by 0 bases, with 10 bases left in between. CDR3 size: 15 residues. CDR1 and CDR2 from the germline V gene are SNHLY and FYNNEI.

The rearrangement links TRBV5-1 to TRBJ1-5; D may be TRBD1 (6 bases). Trimming shortened V by 0 bases and J by 10 bases, and 11 bases separated the two germline ends. CDR3 length equals 13 residues. Looked up from germline, CDR1 is SGHRS and CDR2 is YFSETQ. The CDR3 bases are TGCGCCAGCAGCTTGGAGGGGGATCGACCCCAGCATTTT. This gives the protein CASSLEGDRPQHF.

This chain links TRBV30 with TRBJ1-2; D is ambiguous. The CDR3 extends over 14 amino acids. V gave up 0 bases and J gave up 0 bases, with 8 bases separating them. Germline CDR1 reads GTSNPN; CDR2 reads SVGIG (reference sequence). The CDR3 here is CAWSVAVTNYGYTF. The DNA for the CDR3 is TGTGCCTGGAGTGTAGCTGTAACTAACTATGGCTACACCTTC.

The chain couples TRBV30 to TRBJ1-2; 9 bases are a match to TRBD1. This CDR3 is built from 14 residues. Trimming cost V 2 bases and J 6 bases; bases outside gene matches: 7. Germline CDR1 GTSNPN, CDR2 SVGIG (reference sequence). CDR3 protein: CAWSRQGVSNGYTF. Here the CDR3 DNA reads TGTGCCTGGAGTCGACAGGGGGTGTCAAATGGCTACACCTTC.

The chain recombines TRBV20-1 with TRBJ2-7, with D hard to call. Germline CDR1 DFQATT, CDR2 SNEGSKA (reference sequence). The CDR3 is 11 residues long. The germline V and J ends were trimmed by 5 bases and 6 bases, with 11 bases remaining between them. CDR3 in amino acids: CSAPAQREQYF. CDR3 nucleotides: TGCAGTGCTCCCGCACAGCGCGAGCAGTACTTC.

The chain combines TRBV28 with TRBJ2-7; TRBD2 matches at 10 bases. Trimming removed 5 bases from V and 3 bases from J; junction bases left unmatched: 7. Germline CDR1 is MDHEN and CDR2 is SYDVKM. This CDR3 contains 15 residues. CDR3 in amino acids: CASSALAGWDYEQYF. CDR3 in DNA: TGTGCCAGCAGTGCACTAGCGGGATGGGACTACGAGCAGTACTTC. The full variable domain, its missing parts supplied by reference TRBV28 and TRBJ2-7, is DVKVTQSSRYLVKRTGEKVFLECVQDMDHENMFWYRQDPGLGLRLIYFSYDVKMKEKGDIPEGYSVSREKKERFSLILESASTNQTSMYLCASSALAGWDYEQYFGPGTRLTVT.

V is TRBV4-2 and J is TRBJ2-2, with 13 bases fitting TRBD2. The V gene's germline CDR1 is LGHNA and CDR2 YNFKEQ. CDR3 length: 17 residues. Unmatched junction bases numbered 8, after V lost 3 bases and J lost 7 bases. DNA of the CDR3: TGTGCCAGCAGCCAGGATGCCGGGACTAGCGGGGACGGGGAGCTGTTTTTT. Its translation: CASSQDAGTSGDGELFF.

The J gene is TRBJ1-5, the V gene TRBV28; TRBD1 might be the D (6 bases). Germline-derived CDR1 and CDR2 are MDHEN and SYDVKM. The CDR3 consists of 14 residues. V lost 8 bases and J lost 4, with 15 bases in between. The CDR3 nucleotides are TGTGCCAGCTCCCCGGGGGGCAGAAATCAGCCCCAGCATTTT. Protein: CASSPGGRNQPQHF.

This chain joins TRBV5-5 and TRBJ2-1; the D gene could be TRBD1 or TRBD2 (5 bases each). The CDR3 totals 12 residues. Trimming pared 5 bases from V and 8 bases from J, leaving 11 bases between. The germline V gene encodes CDR1 SGHKS and CDR2 YYEKEE (reference sequence). The CDR3 DNA is TGTGCCAGCAGTTGGGACGGCTATGAGCAGTTCTTC. It specifies CASSWDGYEQFF.

The chain carries TRBV28 and TRBJ2-7; weak D call: TRBD1 (6 bases). V lost 5 bases to trimming and J lost 1 base, with 18 bases between them. In germline, CDR1 is MDHEN, CDR2 SYDVKM. The CDR3 contains 16 residues. CDR3 sequence: CASSLGDRLRSYEQYF. For the CDR3, the DNA is TGTGCCAGCAGTCTCGGCGACAGGCTGAGGTCCTACGAGCAGTACTTC.